Shown below are 8 T cell receptor beta chains from a single sample sequenced in a study of cytomegalovirus exposure and HLA in healthy donors (dated by TCRdb to 2017 to 2019). Library preparation was by the immunoSEQ multiplex PCR assay. For the multiplex PCR, a mixture combining 60 forward primers for TCR Vbeta segments and 13 reverse primers for TCR Jbeta segments was used. As stored in TCRdb, this immuneACCESS dataset retains in-frame rearrangements with V and J assigned. A fraction of the clones does not appear; measured against another copy, unresolved V genes explain less than half of the discrepancy, and the remainder lacks a known reason. This sample holds 110,000 to 150,000 clones; 75% were observed only once. Around 7% of the sample is in the top ten clones. Sequenced: PBMCs. The receptors here all came from a man aged 25 to 45 in good health and CMV-seronegative.

V is TRBV11-2 and J is TRBJ2-3; D ambiguous. V was cut by 1 base and J by 5 bases, with 10 bases left in between. The CDR3 is 14 amino acids. CDR1 SGHAT and CDR2 FQNNGV come from the germline V gene. CDR3 bases: TGTGCCAGCAGCTTAGGAGCCCCAAGAGATACGCAGTATTTT. Translating it yields CASSLGAPRDTQYF.

The V call is TRBV4-1, the J call TRBJ2-1; 14 bases fit TRBD2. CDR1 MGHRA and CDR2 YSYEKL come from the germline V gene. The V gene end was trimmed by 4 bases and the J gene end by 7 bases; junction bases not matched to a gene: 0. The CDR3 is 14 residues long. The CDR3 loop is CASSRTSGRNEQFF. The CDR3 region has the DNA TGCGCCAGCAGCCGGACTAGCGGGAGGAATGAGCAGTTCTTC.

This chain uses TRBV9 with TRBJ1-1, with D tentatively TRBD1 (6 bases). The CDR3 loop spans 12 amino acids. V lost 4 bases and J lost 8, with 12 bases in between. Germline V CDR1 and CDR2: SGDLS, YYNGEE. CDR3 amino acids: CASSPWTEEAFF. For the CDR3, the DNA is TGTGCCAGCAGCCCCTGGACAGAAGAAGCTTTCTTT.

The CDR3 nucleotides are TGCGCCAGCAGCCGGGTCGGTGGGAGCGACGAGCAGTACTTC. It specifies CASSRVGGSDEQYF. The chain carries TRBV4-1 and TRBJ2-7; possibly TRBD2 for D (5 bases). Germline CDR1 is MGHRA and CDR2 is YSYEKL. The CDR3 is made up of 14 amino acids. V was trimmed by 4 bases and J by 5 bases, leaving 15 bases between them.

This clone was observed a handful of times. The chain recombines TRBV19 with TRBJ1-1; TRBD1 matches 12 bases. The CDR3 consists of 17 residues. The junction had 7 bases not matched to a gene; V was cut back by 5 bases and J by 0 bases. Germline V gene sequence: CDR1 LNHDA, CDR2 SQIVND (reference sequence). The CDR3 sequence is CASSGGTGGIMNTEAFF. CDR3 DNA sequence: TGTGCCAGTAGTGGGGGGACAGGGGGCATAATGAACACTGAAGCTTTCTTT.

V and J are TRBV2 and TRBJ2-1; tentative D call: TRBD1 (5 bases). The germline gives CDR1 SNHLY, CDR2 FYNNEI. V was clipped by 2 bases and J by 2 bases, with 7 bases between them. The CDR3 covers 14 residues. The CDR3, as DNA: TGTGCCAGCAGTGAACAGGGTCCCTACAATGAGCAGTTCTTC. Amino acids: CASSEQGPYNEQFF.

This CDR3 is CASSSLQGRRTDTQYF. In DNA form, the CDR3 reads TGTGCCAGCAGCTCTCTACAGGGGCGCCGCACAGATACGCAGTATTTT. The chain recombines TRBV5-8 with TRBJ2-3; the match to TRBD1 covers 7 bases. Unmatched junction bases numbered 8, after V lost 3 bases and J lost 1 base. Per germline, CDR1 SGHTS and CDR2 YDEGEE. This CDR3 has 16 residues.

This chain links TRBV7-9 with TRBJ1-4; maybe TRBD1 (6 bases). CDR3 size: 15 residues. Trimming left V 10 bases short and J 5 bases short, with 20 bases between. Germline assignment: CDR1 SEHNR and CDR2 FQNEAQ (reference sequence). This CDR3 is CATANPGHENEKLFF. Here the CDR3 DNA reads TGTGCCACAGCGAATCCGGGACACGAAAATGAAAAACTGTTTTTT.